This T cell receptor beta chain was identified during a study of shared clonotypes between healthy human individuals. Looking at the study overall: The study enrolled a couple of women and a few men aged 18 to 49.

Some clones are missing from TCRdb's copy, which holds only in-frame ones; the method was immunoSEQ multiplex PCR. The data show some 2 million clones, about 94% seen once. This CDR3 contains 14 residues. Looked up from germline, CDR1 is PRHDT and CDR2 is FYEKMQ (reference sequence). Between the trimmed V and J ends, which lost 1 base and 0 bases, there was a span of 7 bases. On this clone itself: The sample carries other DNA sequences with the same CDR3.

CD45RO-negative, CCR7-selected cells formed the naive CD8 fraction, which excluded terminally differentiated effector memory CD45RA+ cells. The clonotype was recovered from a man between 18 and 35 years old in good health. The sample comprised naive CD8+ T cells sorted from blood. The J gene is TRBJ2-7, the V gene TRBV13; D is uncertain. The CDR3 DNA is TGTGCCAGCAGCTTAGAGGGCGGCTCCTACGAGCAGTACTTC. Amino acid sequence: CASSLEGGSYEQYF. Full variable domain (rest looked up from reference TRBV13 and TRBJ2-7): AAGVIQSPRHLIKEKRETATLKCYPIPRHDTVYWYQQGPGQDPQFLISFYEKMQSDKGSIPDRFSAQQFSDYHSELNMSSLELGDSALYFCASSLEGGSYEQYFGPGTRLTVT.